These T cell receptor beta chains were read from a single sample in a study of siplizumab effects on memory and regulatory T cells. The data were produced by immunoSEQ multiplex PCR, yet TCRdb's version contains in-frame clones alone and is incomplete. The profile shows over 90,000 clones, roughly 90% of them singletons. The sequenced material came from CD4+ T cells sorted from blood. The source is a human donor in good health. Both conserved end residues are part of each CDR3. Each record gives: V gene, J gene, D gene, clone size, CDR3 DNA, CDR3 protein. D genes are given only for firm matches. Size is omitted from some rows. Given values are once, few, many or a class for expanded clones.

TRBV6-1,TRBJ1-4,.,few,TGTGCCGGAGGCGGACGGGTCTCCTCTAATGAAAAACTGTTTTTT,CAGGGRVSSNEKLFF
TRBV6-5,TRBJ2-7,.,.,TGTGCCAGCAGCCGTACAGAGGACGAGCAGTACTTC,CASSRTEDEQYF
TRBV5-1,TRBJ2-5,.,.,TGCGCCAGCAGCAGAGGCACTCCTGGAGAGACCCAGTACTTC,CASSRGTPGETQYF
TRBV5-6,TRBJ1-1,TRBD1,.,TGTGCCAGCACAGAATCAGGGGGCTATGTCGCTGAAGCTTTCTTT,CASTESGGYVAEAFF
TRBV11-2,TRBJ2-5,.,.,TGTGCCAGCAGCTTAGGTGCGAGTCGGACGGAGACCCAGTACTTC,CASSLGASRTETQYF
TRBV29-1,TRBJ1-4,TRBD1,.,TGCAGCGTTTTCTCGACAGGGATAAGTGAAAAACTGTTTTTT,CSVFSTGISEKLFF
TRBV29-1,TRBJ2-7,.,.,TGCAGCGTTGAATTTGGGGGCAGCGAGCAGTACTTC,CSVEFGGSEQYF
TRBV7-9,TRBJ2-7,.,.,TGTGCCAGCAGCCCTAGGGCTACGGGGGAGCAGTACTTC,CASSPRATGEQYF
TRBV6-5,TRBJ1-2,.,.,TGTGCCAGCACCAGGACCGCTAACTATGGCTACACCTTC,CASTRTANYGYTF
TRBV27,TRBJ2-7,TRBD2,.,TGTGCCAGCAGTCGACTAGCGGGAGCCGTCTACGAGCAGTACTTC,CASSRLAGAVYEQYF
TRBV18,TRBJ1-1,.,.,TGTGCCAGCTCATCACAGGGCTACACTGAAGCTTTCTTT,CASSSQGYTEAFF
TRBV9,TRBJ1-3,.,.,TGTGCCAGCAGCGGGGGGCTCGGAAACACCATATATTTT,CASSGGLGNTIYF
TRBV5-1,TRBJ1-4,.,.,TGCGCCAGCAGCCCACGGACACTCTCGGGCACTAATGAAAAACTGTTTTTT,CASSPRTLSGTNEKLFF
TRBV10-3,TRBJ2-3,TRBD1,.,TGTGCCATCAGTGAGTTTAGAGAGGACAGGGCAAAAGATACGCAGTATTTT,CAISEFREDRAKDTQYF
TRBV28,TRBJ2-3,.,.,TGTGCCAGCAGCACAGGCGCGGGATCAGATACGCAGTATTTT,CASSTGAGSDTQYF
TRBV5-1,TRBJ2-3,.,.,TGCGCCCGACCCACAGATACGCAGTATTTT,CARPTDTQYF
TRBV19,TRBJ2-1,TRBD1,once,TGTGCCAGCCGACCCCGCGGGACAGGGGGTCGCGATGAGCAGTTCTTC,CASRPRGTGGRDEQFF
TRBV5-8,TRBJ1-2,TRBD1,.,TGTGCCAGCAGCTTGACAGGGGAAAGCGGTGGCTACACCTTC,CASSLTGESGGYTF
TRBV28,TRBJ1-4,.,.,TGTGCCAGCAGTTTCCCGGGACTAGGGGAAAAACTGTTTTTT,CASSFPGLGEKLFF
TRBV28,TRBJ2-5,.,.,TGTGCCAGCAGTTTATTCACTGGGAAAGAGACCCAGTACTTC,CASSLFTGKETQYF
TRBV4-1,TRBJ2-3,TRBD2,once,TGCGCCAGCAGCCGCGGACTAGCGGGAGATACGCAGTATTTT,CASSRGLAGDTQYF
TRBV5-1,TRBJ2-7,.,many,TGCGCCAGCAGCCCCAGGAGTACCTACGAGCAGTACTTC,CASSPRSTYEQYF
TRBV5-8,TRBJ1-1,.,.,TGTGCCAGCGGGGCGGACGGTATGATGAACACTGAAGCTTTCTTT,CASGADGMMNTEAFF
TRBV2,TRBJ2-7,TRBD2,.,TGTGCCAGCACTAGCGGAACGAGACGGGACGAGCAGTACTTC,CASTSGTRRDEQYF
TRBV15,TRBJ2-2,.,.,TGTGCCACCAGCATCTTGAGAACCGGGGAGCTGTTTTTT,CATSILRTGELFF
TRBV14,TRBJ2-7,.,few,TGTGCCAGCAGCCATTGGACGTTTAGGGGCGTACGAAACTACGAGCAGTACTTC,CASSHWTFRGVRNYEQYF
TRBV19,TRBJ2-1,.,.,TGTGCCAGTAGACCTCGGATGGGCAATGAGCAGTTCTTC,CASRPRMGNEQFF
TRBV10-3,TRBJ1-5,.,.,TGTGCCATCAGTGCGGGGGGAGAGCAGCCCCAGCATTTT,CAISAGGEQPQHF
TRBV27,TRBJ2-3,TRBD1,.,TGTGCCAGCAGTTCTAGACAGGGATTTACAGATACGCAGTATTTT,CASSSRQGFTDTQYF